A single sample gave rise to the 28 T cell receptor beta chains below, sequenced in a study of response to subunit inactivated influenza vaccine. TCRdb itself ran the RT-PCR reads through MiXCR, one entry per CDR3 protein. The top ten hold about 25% of the sample, which has about 190,000 distinct CDR3 sequences, about 15% seen once. Sequencing was performed on CD8+ T cells sorted from PBMCs, taken roughly 5 days after vaccination. These receptors all come from a man over 45 who received an inactivated influenza vaccine.

This chain links TRBV12-3 or TRBV12-4 with TRBJ2-7; 10 nucleotides line up with TRBD1. The CDR3 spans 15 residues. V lost 6 bases to trimming and J lost 4 bases; unmatched junction nucleotides: 9. The CDR3: CASRPGTGVAYEQYF. CDR3 nucleotide sequence: TGTGCCAGCAGACCCGGGACAGGGGTAGCGTACGAGCAGTACTTC.

The gene calls are TRBV10-3 and TRBJ2-3, with D possibly being TRBD2 (6 bases). This CDR3 contains 16 residues. Per the germline V gene, CDR1 is ENHRY and CDR2 is SYGVKD. V was clipped by 0 bases and J by 3 bases, with 13 bases between them. CDR3 residues: CAISESGGRGTDTQYF. The CDR3, as DNA: TGTGCCATCAGTGAGTCCGGGGGTCGAGGTACAGATACGCAGTATTTT.

CDR3 in amino acids: CARSPGYEQYF. CDR3 nucleotides: TGTGCCAGAAGCCCGGGCTATGAGCAGTACTTC. The V gene is TRBV6-2 or TRBV6-3, the J gene TRBJ2-7; no clear D. From germline, CDR1 is MNHEY and CDR2 SVGEGT. V dropped 9 bases and J dropped 7 bases, with 13 bases sitting between them. The CDR3 length is 11 residues.

This rearrangement joins TRBV5-6 to TRBJ2-7; 9 nucleotides line up with TRBD1. Germline V lookup: CDR1 SGHDT, CDR2 YYEEEE. The V segment lost 4 bases and the J segment 5 bases; nucleotides outside the gene matches: 7. The CDR3 spans 14 residues. The chain's CDR3 is CASSGGTGIHEQYF. The CDR3 DNA follows: TGTGCCAGCAGCGGAGGGACAGGGATCCACGAGCAGTACTTC.

J is TRBJ2-7 and V is TRBV7-9; D unclear. The V gene's germline CDR1 is SEHNR and CDR2 FQNEAQ (reference sequence). This CDR3 contains 10 residues. Trimming took 5 bases from V and 7 from J, leaving 6 bases between them. Written as DNA, the CDR3 is TGTGCCAGCAGCCGTGAGGAGCAGTACTTC. Its translation is CASSREEQYF.

This clonotype was counted only a few times. The chain carries TRBV6-2 or TRBV6-3 and TRBJ2-1; the match to TRBD2 covers 8 bases. The V gene's germline CDR1 is MNHEY and CDR2 SVGEGT. CDR3 length: 15 residues. V lost 4 bases, J lost 1 base, and 3 bases stayed unmatched. Written as DNA, the CDR3 is TGTGCCAGCAGTTTACTAGCGGCTTCCTACAATGAGCAGTTCTTC. This encodes CASSLLAASYNEQFF.

About this clonotype: A read error may account for a junction end that differs from germline. The CDR3 here is CATSRASSEQYF. CDR3 in DNA: TGTGCCACCAGCAGGGCCTCCTCCGAGCAGTACTTC. This rearrangement joins TRBV15 to TRBJ2-7, with unresolved D. CDR1 LNHNV and CDR2 YYDKDF come from the germline V gene (reference sequence). This CDR3 is built from 12 residues.

Ten or more counts support this clonotype. The chain is built from TRBV10-2 and TRBJ1-1; D is unresolved. The CDR3 has 14 amino acids. V lost 5 bases to trimming and J lost 6 bases, with 16 bases between them. Germline V lookup: CDR1 WSHSY, CDR2 SAAADI. The CDR3 nucleotides are TGCGCCAGCAGTCCGGGATCTCGAGGGCCTGAAGCTTTCTTT. Protein sequence: CASSPGSRGPEAFF.

This clonotype was counted a few times. The chain carries TRBV9 and TRBJ2-1, with D possibly TRBD2 on 7 matching bases. Per germline, CDR1 SGDLS and CDR2 YYNGEE. The CDR3 loop spans 15 amino acids. V gave up 0 bases and J gave up 6 bases, with 13 bases separating them. CDR3 bases: TGTGCCAGCAGCGTAGATGGGGGGGGCCCCAATGAGCAGTTCTTC. Protein: CASSVDGGGPNEQFF.

This chain connects TRBV2 to TRBJ2-2, with D uncertain. Trimming took off 8 bases at V and 1 base at J, with 8 bases between the two ends. This CDR3 is 13 amino acids long. CDR1 and CDR2 from the germline V gene are SNHLY and FYNNEI. The CDR3 loop reads CASRNGNTGELFF. The DNA of the CDR3 is TGTGCCAGCCGCAACGGGAACACCGGGGAGCTGTTTTTT.

This clonotype turned up a few times. V is TRBV5-4 and J is TRBJ1-1; 8 bases match TRBD1. The length of the CDR3 is 16 residues. Trimming at V came to 6 bases and at J to 1 base, leaving 11 bases not matched to a gene. CDR1 and CDR2 (germline): SGHNT, YYREEE (reference sequence). The chain's CDR3 is CASTRSLGQANTEAFF. CDR3 nucleotide sequence: TGTGCCAGCACCCGGAGTTTGGGACAGGCGAACACTGAAGCTTTCTTT.

The table lists this clonotype with a few counts. The chain is built from TRBV21-1 and TRBJ2-3; the table's D call of TRBD2 was not tested on the DNA. TRBV21-1 is tagged as a pseudogene. This CDR3 spans 16 amino acids. The CDR3 coding sequence is TGTGCCAGCAGCAAGGCGTCTGGCAGGGCTTCTCATACGCAGTATTTT. It encodes CASSKASGRASHTQYF.

This chain connects TRBV24-1 to TRBJ2-7; 7 bases fit TRBD1. Germline loops: CDR1 KGHDR, CDR2 SFDVKD. The CDR3 spans 14 residues. Trimming cost V 6 bases and J 2 bases; bases outside gene matches: 6. CDR3 coding DNA: TGTGCCACCAGTCAGACAGGGTTCGCCTACGAGCAGTACTTC. Amino acid sequence: CATSQTGFAYEQYF.

The chain combines TRBV6-1 with TRBJ1-4; no clear D gene. V lost 6 bases to trimming and J lost 8 bases, with 13 bases between them. Germline CDR1 reads MNHNS; CDR2 reads SASEGT. This CDR3 region has 13 residues. In DNA form, the CDR3 reads TGTGCCAGCAGACCGATGATTGCCGAAAAACTGTTTTTT. Amino acid sequence: CASRPMIAEKLFF.

This clonotype was observed a few times. The genes are TRBV15 and TRBJ2-7, with D possibly matching TRBD1 (5 bases). The CDR3 totals 14 residues. Between the trimmed V and J ends, which lost 5 bases and 0 bases, there was a span of 11 bases. Germline CDR1 LNHNV, CDR2 YYDKDF (reference sequence). In DNA form, the CDR3 reads TGTGCCACCAGCGTTGACAGTAGCTCCTACGAGCAGTACTTC. Its protein product is CATSVDSSSYEQYF.

As to this clonotype: Relative to the germline gene, one junction end is altered; a read error may explain this. V usage is TRBV28 and J usage is TRBJ2-6; 7 bases map to TRBD1. The CDR3 has 15 residues. Germline V CDR1 and CDR2: MDHEN, SYDVKM. The CDR3 reads CATSLRQGWANVLTF. DNA for the CDR3: TGTGCCACCAGTCTTCGACAGGGTTGGGCCAACGTCCTGACTTTC.

This clonotype was picked up a small number of times. This rearrangement joins TRBV28 to TRBJ2-3, with 7 bases aligning to TRBD1. This CDR3 is built from 17 residues. Looked up from germline, CDR1 is MDHEN and CDR2 is SYDVKM. V gave up 3 bases and J gave up 2 bases; unmatched junction bases: 11. CDR3 amino acids: CASSLLPRDRVTDTQYF. The CDR3 bases are TGTGCCAGCAGTTTGCTCCCGAGGGACAGAGTCACAGATACGCAGTATTTT.

There are a few counts of this clonotype. The chain is built from TRBV7-9 and TRBJ2-7; 7 bases fit TRBD1. Germline CDR1 SEHNR, CDR2 FQNEAQ (reference sequence). The CDR3 runs 15 residues. V shed 5 bases and J 0 bases; nucleotides not matched to a gene: 7. CDR3 protein: CASSRQGLPSYEQYF. In DNA, the CDR3 is TGTGCCAGCAGCAGACAGGGCCTTCCCTCCTACGAGCAGTACTTC.

The sample holds a few counts of this clonotype. J is TRBJ2-3 and V is TRBV7-9; D unresolved. V dropped 5 bases and J dropped 8 bases, with 11 bases sitting between them. This CDR3 comprises 12 residues. CDR1 is SEHNR and CDR2 is FQNEAQ in the germline V gene (reference sequence). CDR3 DNA sequence: TGTGCCAGCAGCCCGGCTACCCGTACGCAGTATTTT. The encoded protein is CASSPATRTQYF.

This clonotype was recorded a few times. The chain links TRBV2 to TRBJ1-4; D remains ambiguous. The CDR3 covers 15 residues. Per the germline V gene, CDR1 is SNHLY and CDR2 is FYNNEI. Trimming shortened V by 6 bases and J by 5 bases, and 16 bases separated the two germline ends. The CDR3 region is CASRGEGFQNEKLFF. For the CDR3, the DNA is TGTGCCAGCAGAGGAGAAGGCTTCCAAAATGAAAAACTGTTTTTT.

The sample holds a few counts of this clonotype. The J gene is TRBJ2-3, the V gene TRBV24-1, with D possibly being TRBD2 (5 bases). V shed 2 bases and J shed 0 bases, with 5 bases lying between them. This CDR3 region has 14 residues. Germline CDR1 is KGHDR and CDR2 is SFDVKD. DNA for the CDR3: TGTGCCACCAGTGATTGGACTAGCACAGATACGCAGTATTTT. It is translated as CATSDWTSTDTQYF.

This rearrangement joins TRBV4-2 to TRBJ1-1; D remains unclear. CDR3 length: 15 amino acids. In germline, CDR1 is LGHNA, CDR2 YNFKEQ. Trimming cost V 3 bases and J 0 bases, with 11 bases left between them. The CDR3 region has the DNA TGTGCCAGCAGCCAGGAACGGTCGATGAACACTGAAGCTTTCTTT. It translates to CASSQERSMNTEAFF.

This clonotype occurred a few times. The V gene is TRBV29-1, the J gene TRBJ2-7, with 9 bases identical to TRBD1. Germline assignment: CDR1 SQVTM and CDR2 ANQGSEA. The CDR3 covers 11 residues. Trimming at V came to 7 bases and at J to 6 bases, leaving 4 bases not matched to a gene. CDR3 sequence reads: CSGGQGSEQYF. The CDR3 nucleotides read TGCAGCGGGGGACAGGGAAGCGAGCAGTACTTC.

In its sample, this clonotype was seen a few times. The chain combines TRBV27 with TRBJ2-7; TRBD1 or TRBD2 may be the D gene (5 bases each). V was clipped by 5 bases and J by 0 bases, with 8 bases between them. The germline CDR1 and CDR2 sequences are MNHEY and SMNVEV (reference sequence). The CDR3 has 13 residues. The CDR3 nucleotides read TGTGCCAGCAGTCGTGGGGGCTCCTACGAGCAGTACTTC. Translation: CASSRGGSYEQYF.

This clonotype came up a few times. This sequence joins TRBV7-9 and TRBJ1-2, with unresolved D. This CDR3 comprises 14 residues. Germline CDR1 reads SEHNR; CDR2 reads FQNEAQ (reference sequence). V shed 5 bases and J shed 1 base, with 11 bases lying between them. CDR3 region: CASSPLTRNYGYTF. The CDR3 nucleotides are TGTGCCAGCAGCCCTCTTACCCGTAACTATGGCTACACCTTC.

The chain is built from TRBV4-1 and TRBJ2-1; no firm D call. Trimming removed 1 base at V and 3 bases at J, with 13 bases between. The CDR3 has 16 amino acids. Germline V CDR1 and CDR2: MGHRA, YSYEKL. Written as DNA, the CDR3 is TGCGCCAGCAGCCAAGTCGCCCGGGCCAGCTACAATGAGCAGTTCTTC. It codes for CASSQVARASYNEQFF.

This clonotype was seen a handful of times. V and J are TRBV11-2 and TRBJ2-1; 8 bases are shared with TRBD2. The CDR3 totals 15 residues. Germline V lookup: CDR1 SGHAT, CDR2 FQNNGV. The trim removed 6 bases at V and 0 bases at J, leaving 4 bases unmatched. CDR3 bases: TGTGCCAGCAGGGGCGGGGGGATCTCCTACAATGAGCAGTTCTTC. Its translation is CASRGGGISYNEQFF.

This clonotype has only one observation. CDR3 loop: CASSRGPNYGYTF. The DNA of the CDR3 is TGTGCCAGCAGTCGTGGACCGAACTATGGCTACACCTTC. The chain combines TRBV12-3 or TRBV12-4 with TRBJ1-2; no definite D call. Trimming took off 5 bases at V and 2 bases at J, with 9 bases between the two ends. This CDR3 is built from 13 residues.